This T cell receptor beta chain was retrieved from a study of response to subunit inactivated influenza vaccine. The CDR3 length is 17 residues. CDR1 and CDR2 (germline): DFQATT, SNEGSKA (reference sequence). V lost 0 bases to trimming and J lost 2 bases; unmatched junction nucleotides: 5. TCRdb reprocessed the RT-PCR reads with MiXCR, giving one entry per CDR3 protein. Among some 550,000 distinct CDR3 sequences listed, roughly 25% were seen once. This clonotype was counted between two and nine times. These data were also filed under a second study, of T cells expressing NK-cell markers. That work contributes: TCR beta cDNA was made by 5'RACE template switching with UMIs. In roughly 6 donors, dominant CD3+CD56+NKG2C+ clones formed about 1.0-7.5% of CD8+ cells. In several donors, dominant clonotypes made up about 28.3-65% of CD3+CD56-NKG2C+ cells. Whether the expanded NKG2C+ T cell clones recognized HCMV remained unclear.

The TCR sequence derives from a man aged 50-60 years who received an inactivated influenza vaccine. The source was CD4+ T cells sorted from PBMCs, collected 11 to 12 days after vaccination. This rearrangement joins TRBV20-1 to TRBJ2-3, with 13 positions matching TRBD2. The CDR3 loop is CSARDWTSGSPTDTQYF. DNA for the CDR3: TGCAGTGCTAGAGATTGGACTAGCGGGAGCCCCACAGATACGCAGTATTTT.